One and the same sample provided the 26 T cell receptor beta chains below, sequenced in a study of beta chain features in type 1 diabetes. For these TCRs, the target antigens are not known. cDNA synthesis used the whole RNA isolate, giving expressed TCRB sequences. Assay: immunoSEQ multiplex PCR; the TCRdb copy retains only in-frame clones and omits some. Of about 340,000 clones in the sample, roughly 14% are singletons; the top ten hold roughly 0.015%. General study results and limits: Type 1 diabetes patients had moderately but significantly shorter TCRB CDR3s in all four CD4+ subsets.

Sequencing input: naive CD4+ T cells from blood. All receptors derive from a woman aged 18-35 years with type 1 diabetes.

This chain uses TRBV2 with TRBJ1-2; TRBD1 is a possible D gene (5 bases). The CDR3 totals 15 residues. V was shortened by 1 base and J by 1 base, with 10 bases between the two germline ends. Germline values: CDR1 SNHLY, CDR2 FYNNEI. CDR3 bases: TGTGCCAGCAGTGAAGGTCAGGGACTTAACTATGGCTACACCTTC. Translation gives CASSEGQGLNYGYTF.

In its sample, this clone was seen a few times. The CDR3 DNA reads as TGCGCCAGCAGCTTAGGGACAGCTGGGGCCAACGTCCTGACTTTC. This gives the protein CASSLGTAGANVLTF. This chain links TRBV5-1 with TRBJ2-6, with TRBD1 matching 7 bases. The CDR3 consists of 15 residues. Germline V CDR1 and CDR2: SGHRS, YFSETQ. V lost 2 bases to trimming and J lost 2 bases; unmatched junction nucleotides: 1.

The chain uses TRBV4-2 and TRBJ1-1, with D maybe TRBD1 (6 bases). The V gene lost 1 base and the J gene lost 5 bases, with 14 bases spanning the gap. This CDR3 has 15 amino acids. Germline CDR1 and CDR2: LGHNA and YNFKEQ. The CDR3 nucleotides read TGTGCCAGCAGCCAAGTTGATGGGGGGGCTACTGAAGCTTTCTTT. Protein sequence: CASSQVDGGATEAFF.

The table lists this clone with a few counts. The genes are TRBV7-3 and TRBJ2-7; 9 bases line up with TRBD1. Trimming took 1 base from V and 5 from J; bases not matched to a gene: 9. The germline V gene encodes CDR1 SGHTA and CDR2 FQGTGA. The CDR3 contains 16 residues. This CDR3 reads CASSLRPGTGTNEQYF. CDR3 in DNA: TGTGCCAGCAGCTTAAGGCCGGGGACAGGGACGAACGAGCAGTACTTC.

The chain recombines TRBV7-2 with TRBJ2-5; D unclear. The length of the CDR3 is 14 residues. Germline V gives CDR1 SGHTA, CDR2 FQGNSA. The V end was cut by 0 bases, the J end by 5 bases, with 10 bases between. The CDR3 loop is CASSLAGPRETQYF. DNA for the CDR3: TGTGCCAGCAGCTTAGCGGGCCCCCGGGAGACCCAGTACTTC.

There are a few counts of this clone. This chain joins TRBV7-2 and TRBJ2-5; TRBD2 agrees at 14 bases. The CDR3 length is 16 residues. The V and J ends lost 5 bases and 4 bases, in that order; junction bases with no gene match: 6. Germline V CDR1 and CDR2: SGHTA, FQGNSA. CDR3 residues: CASSEPGLAGVETQYF. The CDR3 coding sequence is TGTGCCAGCAGCGAACCGGGACTAGCGGGAGTAGAGACCCAGTACTTC.

In this sample, this clone turned up a few times. The chain links TRBV5-1 to TRBJ2-3; D gene uncertain. The germline V gene encodes CDR1 SGHRS and CDR2 YFSETQ. The CDR3 is 14 amino acids. V was clipped by 5 bases and J by 0 bases, with 10 bases between them. This CDR3 reads CASSMGSSTDTQYF. The CDR3 DNA reads TGCGCCAGCAGTATGGGCTCTAGCACAGATACGCAGTATTTT.

CDR3 nucleotides: TGTGCCAGCAGCGTCCTGGGAACTAGCGGGAGTTTTGAGCAGTTCTTC. Protein: CASSVLGTSGSFEQFF. The rearrangement joins TRBV9 to TRBJ2-1, with 11 bases lining up with TRBD2. Germline V gene data show CDR1 as SGDLS and CDR2 as YYNGEE. The CDR3 runs 16 residues. V was clipped by 2 bases and J by 9 bases; unmatched bases: 10.

The chain recombines TRBV11-3 with TRBJ2-1; 8 nucleotides line up with TRBD2. This CDR3 region has 16 residues. V dropped 4 bases and J dropped 1; count of bases not matched to a gene: 6. CDR1 and CDR2 (germline): SGHNT, YENEEA. The CDR3 sequence: CASSSTGTRSYNEQFF. CDR3 bases: TGTGCCAGCAGCTCCACCGGGACTAGATCCTACAATGAGCAGTTCTTC.

This clone was counted a few times. The chain carries TRBV15 and TRBJ2-5; perhaps TRBD2 as D (6 bases). The CDR3 sequence is 16 residues long. CDR1 and CDR2 from the germline V gene are LNHNV and YYDKDF (reference sequence). V shed 0 bases and J shed 2 bases, with 13 bases lying between them. The DNA for the CDR3 is TGTGCCACCAGCAGAGATCGGGGGAGTCTTCAAGAGACCCAGTACTTC. This codes for CATSRDRGSLQETQYF.

The genes are TRBV5-4 and TRBJ2-2; 7 nucleotides agree with TRBD2. The germline CDR1 and CDR2 sequences are SGHNT and YYREEE (reference sequence). The J segment lost 6 bases and the V segment lost 0 bases, leaving 11 bases of the junction unmatched. This CDR3 comprises 17 residues. CDR3 nucleotide sequence: TGTGCCAGCAGCTTGGGGGCCGGGAGGATGGGGTCCGGGGAGCTGTTTTTT. It encodes CASSLGAGRMGSGELFF.

V usage is TRBV28 and J usage is TRBJ2-7; 13 nucleotides match TRBD2. Looked up from germline, CDR1 is MDHEN and CDR2 is SYDVKM. The CDR3 spans 16 residues. J gave up 5 bases and V 5 bases, and 9 bases lay outside the gene matches. The CDR3 loop reads CASSPWTSGSIHEQYF. The CDR3 nucleotides are TGTGCCAGCAGTCCTTGGACTAGCGGGAGTATCCACGAGCAGTACTTC.

V and J are TRBV7-3 and TRBJ2-7; 7 bases are a match to TRBD1. There are 14 residues in the CDR3. V was pared by 6 bases and J by 6 bases, with 11 bases of the junction left unmatched. CDR1 SGHTA and CDR2 FQGTGA come from the germline V gene. This chain's CDR3 is CASRVTGESGEQYF. In nucleotides, the CDR3 is TGTGCCAGCAGAGTAACAGGGGAGTCTGGCGAGCAGTACTTC.

This clone was counted a few times. The chain has TRBV29-1 and TRBJ1-1; no clear D gene. The V end was cut by 5 bases, the J end by 2 bases, with 15 bases between. Germline CDR1 SQVTM, CDR2 ANQGSEA. The CDR3 totals 14 residues. The CDR3 DNA reads TGCAGCGTTTCAGTTTCGGGTATTAACACTGAAGCTTTCTTT. Translated: CSVSVSGINTEAFF.

V and J are TRBV5-1 and TRBJ2-1; TRBD1 matches 8 bases. V lost 4 bases, J lost 8 bases, and 11 bases stayed unmatched. Germline lookup yields CDR1 SGHRS and CDR2 YFSETQ. The CDR3 has 15 residues. The DNA of the CDR3 is TGCGCCAGCAGCCCGGCGGACAGGGTTTGGGATGAGCAGTTCTTC. Translated, it gives CASSPADRVWDEQFF. Variable domain in full (rest from reference TRBV5-1 and TRBJ2-1): KAGVTQTPRYLIKTRGQQVTLSCSPISGHRSVSWYQQTPGQGLQFLFEYFSETQRNKGNFPGRFSGRQFSNSRSEMNVSTLELGDSALYLCASSPADRVWDEQFFGPGTRLTVL.

This clone was recorded a few times. The rearrangement uses TRBV30 and TRBJ2-3; 8 bases match TRBD1. The CDR3 contains 14 residues. Germline CDR1 is GTSNPN and CDR2 is SVGIG (reference sequence). V was clipped by 0 bases and J by 6 bases; unmatched bases: 5. CDR3 residues: CAWSVRQGSDTQYF. The CDR3 DNA reads TGTGCCTGGAGTGTACGACAGGGGTCCGATACGCAGTATTTT.

On this clone itself: Given the absence of the conserved phenylalanine or tryptophan at the CDR3 end, a read error is likely. The DNA is omitted, as the CDR3 cannot be located on it reliably, and the CDR3 follows TCRdb's listing. The V gene is TRBV30, the J gene TRBJ1-1. Germline V CDR1 and CDR2: GTSNPN, SVGIG (reference sequence). The CDR3 is 9 amino acids in total, end residues counted. The CDR3 loop is CAWGTGRFV.

The CDR3 here is CASSEVRRETQYF. CDR3 coding DNA: TGTGCCAGCAGTGAAGTGAGGAGGGAGACCCAGTACTTC. The gene calls are TRBV6-5 and TRBJ2-5; TRBD2 might be the D (5 bases). The V end lost 5 bases, the J end lost 5 bases, and 12 bases lay between the germline ends. The germline CDR1 and CDR2 sequences are MNHEY and SVGAGI. The CDR3 runs to 13 residues.

This clone was picked up a small number of times. The chain carries TRBV2 and TRBJ2-1; TRBD2 agrees at 14 bases. Unmatched junction bases numbered 1, after V lost 6 bases and J lost 15 bases. In germline, CDR1 is SNHLY, CDR2 FYNNEI. The CDR3 sequence is 11 residues long. CDR3 protein: CASRGTSGRFF. CDR3 DNA sequence: TGTGCCAGCAGGGGGACTAGCGGGAGGTTCTTC.

V gene TRBV7-2 combines with J gene TRBJ1-5, with D maybe TRBD1 (5 bases). Trimming left V 3 bases short and J 4 bases short, with 13 bases between. The CDR3 loop spans 15 amino acids. Germline CDR1 SGHTA, CDR2 FQGNSA. The CDR3 is CASSFGQGRNQPQHF. DNA of the CDR3: TGTGCCAGCAGCTTTGGGCAGGGAAGGAATCAGCCCCAGCATTTT.

The chain uses TRBV2 and TRBJ1-1; TRBD1 aligns across 9 bases. CDR1 and CDR2 from the germline V gene are SNHLY and FYNNEI. There are 13 residues in the CDR3. V was pared by 8 bases and J by 5 bases, with 6 bases of the junction left unmatched. The CDR3 bases are TGTGCCAGCCGATTGACAGGGGGAACTGAAGCTTTCTTT. Protein product: CASRLTGGTEAFF.

In this sample, this clone turned up a few times. In the same sample, other DNA sequences code for this CDR3. The rearrangement uses TRBV30 and TRBJ1-1; 7 bases align to TRBD1. The V gene end was trimmed by 5 bases and the J gene end by 0 bases; junction bases not matched to a gene: 3. CDR3 size: 13 residues. The germline CDR1 and CDR2 sequences are GTSNPN and SVGIG (reference sequence). CDR3 amino acids: CAWDRAMNTEAFF. The CDR3 nucleotides are TGTGCCTGGGACAGGGCGATGAACACTGAAGCTTTCTTT.

This sequence joins TRBV30 and TRBJ2-1; 15 bases map to TRBD2. Germline CDR1 reads GTSNPN; CDR2 reads SVGIG (reference sequence). The CDR3 covers 15 residues. J gave up 9 bases and V 3 bases, and 6 bases lay outside the gene matches. The CDR3 coding sequence is TGTGCCTGGAGCAATAAGGGACTAGCGGGAGGTGAGCAGTTCTTC. Its protein is CAWSNKGLAGGEQFF.

This clone was seen once. V and J are TRBV5-1 and TRBJ1-3; D remains unclear. V lost 0 bases to trimming and J lost 0 bases, with 10 bases between them. Germline CDR1 is SGHRS and CDR2 is YFSETQ. The CDR3 loop spans 16 amino acids. In DNA, the CDR3 is TGCGCCAGCAGCTTGGAAGCCAGGCTCTCTGGAAACACCATATATTTT. Translated: CASSLEARLSGNTIYF.

The CDR3 reads CASSPPGLAGTNEQFF. In DNA, the CDR3 is TGTGCCAGCTCACCCCCGGGACTAGCGGGAACAAATGAGCAGTTCTTC. The J gene is TRBJ2-1, the V gene TRBV18; 13 nucleotides line up with TRBD2. The CDR3 has 16 amino acids. V was clipped by 3 bases and J by 7 bases; unmatched bases: 6. Looked up from germline, CDR1 is KGHSH and CDR2 is LQKENI. The whole variable domain, remainder taken from reference TRBV18 and TRBJ2-1, is NAGVMQNPRHLVRRRGQEARLRCSPMKGHSHVYWYRQLPEEGLKFMVYLQKENIIDESGMPKERFSAEFPKEGPSILRIQQVVRGDSAAYFCASSPPGLAGTNEQFFGPGTRLTVL.

This clone was picked up a small number of times. The V call is TRBV2, the J call TRBJ2-3, with TRBD2 matching 13 bases. Trimming removed 6 bases from V and 6 bases from J; junction bases left unmatched: 6. CDR3 size: 15 residues. The germline V gene has CDR1 SNHLY and CDR2 FYNNEI. Here the CDR3 reads CASRTLAGGRDTQYF. CDR3 in DNA: TGTGCCAGCAGGACACTAGCGGGAGGGCGTGATACGCAGTATTTT.